The present T cell receptor (beta chain) was sequenced within a study of PD-1 blockade in classical Hodgkin lymphoma. About the study: Nivolumab was administered to patients intravenously at 3 mg/kg every 2 weeks.

Every one of the patients relapsed after autologous stem cell transplantation (brentuximab vedotin exposure was variable). The repertoire was sequenced with immunoSEQ multiplex PCR; TCRdb's copy has only in-frame clones and lacks some. The sample records about 15,000 clones, 75% to 90% being singletons. This clone was picked up one time. The clonotype comes from a human donor with classical Hodgkin lymphoma. The source was peripheral blood mononuclear cells (PBMCs), collected before the second cycle of nivolumab.

This CDR3 is CASSFNLGQGGGNTIYF. The DNA of the CDR3 is TGTGCCAGCAGCTTCAACCTCGGACAGGGCGGTGGAAACACCATATATTTT. This rearrangement joins TRBV7-9 to TRBJ1-3; TRBD1 matches at 8 bases. CDR3 size: 17 residues. Germline lookup yields CDR1 SEHNR and CDR2 FQNEAQ (reference sequence). J gave up 3 bases and V 3 bases, and 10 bases lay outside the gene matches.